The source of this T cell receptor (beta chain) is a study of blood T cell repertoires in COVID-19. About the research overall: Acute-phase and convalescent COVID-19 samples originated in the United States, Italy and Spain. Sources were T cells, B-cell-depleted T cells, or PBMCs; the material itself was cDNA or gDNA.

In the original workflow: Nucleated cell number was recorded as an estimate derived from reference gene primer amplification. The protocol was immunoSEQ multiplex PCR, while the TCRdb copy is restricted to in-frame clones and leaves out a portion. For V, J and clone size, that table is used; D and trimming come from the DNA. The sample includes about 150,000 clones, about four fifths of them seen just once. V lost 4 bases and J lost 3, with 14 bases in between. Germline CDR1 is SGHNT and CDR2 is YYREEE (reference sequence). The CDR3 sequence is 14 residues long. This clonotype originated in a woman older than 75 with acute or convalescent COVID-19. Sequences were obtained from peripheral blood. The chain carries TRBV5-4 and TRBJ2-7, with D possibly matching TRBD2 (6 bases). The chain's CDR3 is CASSRLGTFYEQYF. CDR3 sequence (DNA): TGTGCCAGCAGCCGATTAGGGACTTTCTACGAGCAGTACTTC.